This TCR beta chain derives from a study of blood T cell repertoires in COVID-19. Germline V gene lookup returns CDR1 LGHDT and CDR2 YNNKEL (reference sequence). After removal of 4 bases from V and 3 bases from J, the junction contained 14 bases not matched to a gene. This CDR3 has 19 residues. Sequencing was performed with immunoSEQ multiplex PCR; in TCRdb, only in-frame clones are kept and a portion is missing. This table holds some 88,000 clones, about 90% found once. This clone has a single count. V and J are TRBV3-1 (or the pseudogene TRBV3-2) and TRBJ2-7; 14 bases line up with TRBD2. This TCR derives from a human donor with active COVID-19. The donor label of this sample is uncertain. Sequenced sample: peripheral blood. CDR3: CASSPGGTGLAGGYYEQYF. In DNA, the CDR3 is TGTGCCAGCAGCCCGGGTGGAACCGGACTAGCGGGGGGCTACTACGAGCAGTACTTC.